A selection of T cell receptor beta chains follows, all from one sample in a study of T-cell reconstitution after alpha-beta-depleted transplantation in children. TCRdb passed the PCR reads through MiXCR, listing each CDR3 protein once. This table has 700,000 to 950,000 distinct CDR3 sequences, 15% to 20% appearing once. The sequencing here drew on PBMCs, mostly from graft donor cells, taken 360 days after TCRalphabeta/CD19-depleted stem cell transplant. Receptors originate from a male patient younger than 18 who had a stem cell transplant for acute lymphoblastic leukemia, so the T cells may come from the graft donor. CDR3s include the opening cysteine and the closing phenylalanine or tryptophan. D genes are given only for firm matches. Some rows mark clone size as missing; the rest say once, few, many or name a class of expanded clone.

>TRBV5-1|NA|NA|TRBJ2-2
CASSLVEAFTGELFF
TGCGCCAGCAGCTTGGTCGAAGCCTTCACCGGGGAGCTGTTTTTT
>TRBV3-1|many|NA|TRBJ2-7
CASSPSGGTYEQYF
TGTGCCAGCAGCCCCTCCGGGGGAACCTACGAGCAGTACTTC
>TRBV12-3/TRBV12-4|many|NA|TRBJ2-3
CASSFLLARTDTQYF
TGTGCCAGCAGTTTCTTGCTAGCGAGAACAGATACGCAGTATTTT
>TRBV5-1|few|NA|TRBJ2-4
CASSLASGGMKNIQYF
TGCGCCAGCAGCTTGGCCAGCGGAGGGATGAAAAACATTCAGTACTTC
>TRBV3-1|NA|NA|TRBJ1-4
CASSPTVTQNEKLFF
TGTGCCAGCAGCCCAACGGTCACACAGAATGAAAAACTGTTTTTT
>TRBV7-9|few|TRBD2|TRBJ2-1
CASSSGTSASEQFF
TGTGCCAGCAGCTCCGGGACTAGCGCTTCTGAGCAGTTCTTC
>TRBV29-1|many|NA|TRBJ2-1
CSVEPFPYNEQFF
TGCAGCGTTGAACCCTTTCCCTACAATGAGCAGTTCTTC
>TRBV18|NA|TRBD1|TRBJ1-6
CASSPGTGRNNSPLHF
TGTGCCAGCTCACCAGGGACAGGGAGGAATAATTCACCCCTCCACTTT
>TRBV4-1|many|TRBD2|TRBJ2-7
CASSPTSGPSYEQYF
TGCGCCAGCAGCCCGACTAGCGGGCCCTCCTACGAGCAGTACTTC
>TRBV6-2/TRBV6-3|NA|TRBD2|TRBJ2-2
CASSRRAGGFTGELFF
TGTGCCAGCAGTCGCAGGGCGGGAGGGTTCACCGGGGAGCTGTTTTTT
>TRBV5-1|few|NA|TRBJ2-5
CASSGRYQETQYF
TGCGCCAGCAGCGGCAGGTACCAAGAGACCCAGTACTTC
>TRBV12-3/TRBV12-4|few|NA|TRBJ2-4
CASSLGAGVMNIQYF
TGTGCCAGCAGTTTAGGTGCTGGGGTTATGAACATTCAGTACTTC
>TRBV27|few|NA|TRBJ2-2
CATRFFNTGELFF
TGTGCCACCCGATTTTTTAACACCGGGGAGCTGTTTTTT
>TRBV20-1|NA|NA|TRBJ2-7
CSARNPERVLLEQYF
TGCAGTGCTAGAAATCCAGAGCGGGTTCTCTTGGAGCAGTACTTC
>TRBV5-1|NA|NA|TRBJ1-1
CASSLLDTSNTEAFF
TGCGCCAGCAGCTTGCTGGACACTTCGAACACTGAAGCTTTCTTT
>TRBV7-6|many|NA|TRBJ2-7
CASSAGTVSYEQYF
TGTGCCAGCAGCGCGGGGACCGTTTCCTACGAGCAGTACTTC
>TRBV20-1|NA|TRBD2|TRBJ2-5
CSAPPRASGTSQETQYF
TGCAGTGCTCCACCAAGGGCTAGCGGAACATCTCAAGAGACCCAGTACTTC
>TRBV5-1|few|TRBD1|TRBJ2-5
CASSYPGTAQETQYF
TGCGCCAGCAGCTACCCCGGGACAGCTCAAGAGACCCAGTACTTC
>TRBV7-2|NA|NA|TRBJ2-7
CASSLASYSSYEQYF
TGTGCCAGCAGCTTAGCCTCATACAGCTCCTACGAGCAGTACTTC
>TRBV2|NA|TRBD1|TRBJ2-5
CASRGQGVAPETQYF
TGTGCCAGCAGGGGACAGGGCGTAGCTCCAGAGACCCAGTACTTC
>TRBV7-9|NA|NA|TRBJ2-7
CASSFGTVWGEQYF
TGTGCCAGCAGCTTCGGGACGGTCTGGGGCGAGCAGTACTTC
>TRBV2|few|NA|TRBJ2-1
CASRMTGLLDNEQFF
TGTGCCAGCAGGATGACGGGGCTGTTAGACAATGAGCAGTTCTTC
>TRBV15|NA|NA|TRBJ2-3
CATSRGRSGTRTDTQYF
TGTGCCACCAGCAGAGGAAGATCCGGGACCCGCACAGATACGCAGTATTTT
>TRBV24-1|NA|NA|TRBJ2-3
CATSDRGPGDTQYF
TGTGCCACCAGTGACAGAGGGCCCGGAGATACGCAGTATTTT
>TRBV15|NA|TRBD2|TRBJ2-5
CATSGTSGRARETQYF
TGTGCCACCAGCGGGACTAGCGGGAGGGCCCGAGAGACCCAGTACTTC
>TRBV24-1|many|TRBD1|TRBJ2-5
CATSDFRTGRETQYF
TGTGCCACCAGTGATTTTCGGACAGGGCGGGAGACCCAGTACTTC
>TRBV3-1|few|NA|TRBJ2-7
CASWDTESGEQYF
TGTGCCAGTTGGGACACTGAATCGGGGGAGCAGTACTTC
>TRBV5-1|NA|NA|TRBJ2-7
CASTNSNTYYEQYF
TGCGCCAGCACCAATAGTAACACCTACTACGAGCAGTACTTC
>TRBV12-3/TRBV12-4|NA|TRBD1|TRBJ1-5
CASKETGEFPQHF
TGTGCCAGCAAAGAGACAGGGGAGTTTCCCCAGCATTTT
>TRBV4-2|few|TRBD2|TRBJ2-7
CASSQGWRTSGRSYEQYF
TGTGCCAGCAGCCAAGGCTGGAGGACTAGCGGGAGGTCCTACGAGCAGTACTTC
>TRBV29-1|few|TRBD1|TRBJ2-2
CSVRDRLPGGELFF
TGCAGCGTTAGGGACAGGCTCCCCGGGGGGGAGCTGTTTTTT
>TRBV20-1|many|TRBD2|TRBJ2-1
CSATSAGGSSYNEQFF
TGCAGTGCCACCTCTGCGGGAGGTAGCTCCTACAATGAGCAGTTCTTC
>TRBV9|NA|NA|TRBJ2-6
CASSVPRRSSGANVLTF
TGTGCCAGCAGCGTACCCCGCAGAAGCTCTGGGGCCAACGTCCTGACTTTC
>TRBV7-2|many|NA|TRBJ2-3
CASSLSQRAQYF
TGTGCCAGCAGCTTAAGTCAGAGAGCGCAGTATTTT
>TRBV20-1|NA|TRBD2|TRBJ2-4
CSACGLAGGADIQYF
TGCAGTGCTTGCGGACTAGCGGGAGGAGCGGACATTCAGTACTTC
>TRBV19|few|NA|TRBJ1-2
CASSIGEGASYGYTF
TGTGCCAGTAGTATAGGGGAAGGAGCGTCCTATGGCTACACCTTC
>TRBV7-9|many|NA|TRBJ2-1
CASSLSGSELDKEQFF
TGTGCCAGCAGCTTATCCGGTTCGGAGCTTGACAAAGAGCAGTTCTTC
>TRBV2|NA|NA|TRBJ2-5
CAIDVRETQYF
TGTGCCATCGATGTACGGGAGACCCAGTACTTC
>TRBV29-1|few|NA|TRBJ1-2
CSLDTGYGYTF
TGCAGTCTAGACACCGGCTATGGCTACACCTTC
>TRBV4-1|NA|NA|TRBJ1-6
CASSEIRGRYNSPLHF
TGCGCCAGCAGTGAAATAAGGGGTCGCTATAATTCACCCCTCCACTTT
>TRBV5-1|NA|TRBD1|TRBJ2-7
CASSFSPQGAHEQYF
TGCGCCAGCAGCTTCTCACCACAGGGGGCCCACGAGCAGTACTTC
>TRBV6-5|NA|NA|TRBJ1-1
CASSYGAGIEAFF
TGTGCCAGCAGTTACGGGGCAGGGATTGAAGCTTTCTTT
>TRBV5-1|NA|NA|TRBJ2-7
CASSLTTGVSYEQYF
TGCGCCAGCAGCCTGACGACTGGGGTTTCCTACGAGCAGTACTTC
>TRBV12-3/TRBV12-4|many|NA|TRBJ1-1
CASSLAPTAMNTEAFF
TGTGCCAGCAGTTTAGCGCCGACAGCTATGAACACTGAAGCTTTCTTT
>TRBV27|NA|NA|TRBJ2-7
CASSFKDSYEQYF
TGTGCCAGCAGTTTCAAGGACTCCTACGAGCAGTACTTC
>TRBV15|NA|NA|TRBJ1-5
CATRADGSNQPQHF
TGTGCCACCAGAGCGGACGGTAGCAATCAGCCCCAGCATTTT
>TRBV19|NA|NA|TRBJ1-1
CASSILAENTEAFF
TGTGCCAGTAGTATATTGGCAGAGAACACTGAAGCTTTCTTT
>TRBV11-1|few|NA|TRBJ2-7
CASSLGPGYRVGTYEQYF
TGTGCCAGCAGCTTAGGACCCGGATACAGGGTCGGAACCTACGAGCAGTACTTC
>TRBV29-1|many|NA|TRBJ1-1
CSVELRFRSEAFF
TGCAGCGTTGAATTAAGATTCCGTTCCGAAGCTTTCTTT
>TRBV24-1|many|NA|TRBJ2-5
CATSDSGPPWTQYF
TGTGCCACCAGTGATTCGGGCCCCCCTTGGACCCAGTACTTC
>TRBV7-9|NA|TRBD2|TRBJ2-1
CASSLYLGLAGLNEQFF
TGTGCCAGCAGCTTATACCTGGGACTAGCGGGACTCAATGAGCAGTTCTTC
>TRBV9|NA|NA|TRBJ2-1
CASSVPPSYNEQFF
TGTGCCAGCAGCGTACCCCCCTCCTACAATGAGCAGTTCTTC